This paragraph covers one T cell receptor beta chain sequence. TCRdb's copy holds only in-frame clones and misses some; the assay was immunoSEQ multiplex PCR. The repertoire includes 110,000 to 150,000 clones, over 90% of them detected once, and around 5% sits in the top ten. This CDR3 is built from 15 residues. Germline loops: CDR1 DFQATT, CDR2 SNEGSKA (reference sequence). With 3 bases removed from V and 0 bases from J, the gap between germline ends came to 13 bases. This specimen belongs to a study of T cell responses to AZD1222 COVID-19 vaccine. The sample in question was peripheral blood, obtained on day 0 of AZD1222 vaccination. This chain joins TRBV20-1 and TRBJ2-3; weak D call: TRBD1 (5 bases). This TCR derives from an adult in good health. The CDR3 DNA reads TGCAGTGCTAGTGCAGGGTATTCTAGCACAGATACGCAGTATTTT. Its translation: CSASAGYSSTDTQYF.